This passage covers 24 T cell receptor beta chains from one sample sequenced in a study of blood T cell repertoires in COVID-19 (dated by TCRdb to the early 2020s). Library method: the immunoSEQ multiplex PCR assay. The immuneACCESS repertoire file appears here via TCRdb, limited to in-frame rearrangements. These files lack a portion of the clones; in checked studies, under half of the deficit traces to unresolved V genes, and the cause of the others is not known. The sample table lists around 250,000 clones, 82% of them with a count of one. 1.9% of the sample is in the top ten clones. Input material: peripheral blood. These receptors were obtained from a woman of 80 years or more with acute or convalescent COVID-19.

This clone was seen more than once but under ten times. The V gene is TRBV2, the J gene TRBJ1-5, with 7 bases identical to TRBD1. The CDR3 has 14 residues. Germline V gene data show CDR1 as SNHLY and CDR2 as FYNNEI. V shed 6 bases, J shed 4 bases, and the junction held 6 bases outside the gene matches. The CDR3 is CASRIGTVNQPQHF. The CDR3 DNA sequence: TGTGCCAGCAGGATTGGGACAGTAAATCAGCCCCAGCATTTT. The entire variable domain, with the rest obtained from reference TRBV2 and TRBJ1-5, is as follows: EPEVTQTPSHQVTQMGQEVILRCVPISNHLYFYWYRQILGQKVEFLVSFYNNEISEKSEIFDDQFSVERPDGSNFTLKIRSTKLEDSAMYFCASRIGTVNQPQHFGDGTRLSIL.

This chain connects TRBV5-6 to TRBJ1-1; 10 nucleotides match TRBD1. The length of the CDR3 is 17 residues. Trimming at V came to 3 bases and at J to 5 bases, leaving 13 bases not matched to a gene. The germline V gene encodes CDR1 SGHDT and CDR2 YYEEEE. CDR3 nucleotides: TGTGCCAGCAGCTCAAAAGGGACAGGGGAAATCTGGACTGAAGCTTTCTTT. Translation: CASSSKGTGEIWTEAFF.

The genes are TRBV4-1 and TRBJ2-1, with TRBD2 as a possible D gene (6 bases). The CDR3 covers 13 residues. Between the trimmed V and J ends, which lost 3 bases and 10 bases, there was a span of 13 bases. Germline V lookup: CDR1 MGHRA, CDR2 YSYEKL. The DNA of the CDR3 is TGCGCCAGCAGCCACCAAATCGGGGGAGAGCAGTTCTTC. Translation: CASSHQIGGEQFF.

The chain recombines TRBV9 with TRBJ2-3; TRBD2 aligns across 11 bases. The V segment lost 4 bases and the J segment 0 bases; nucleotides outside the gene matches: 1. The CDR3 has 15 amino acids. Germline loops: CDR1 SGDLS, CDR2 YYNGEE. This CDR3 is CASSRTSGSTDTQYF. DNA of the CDR3: TGTGCCAGCAGCCGGACTAGCGGGAGCACAGATACGCAGTATTTT. Using reference TRBV9 and TRBJ2-3 for the parts outside the CDR3, the full variable domain is DSGVTQTPKHLITATGQRVTLRCSPRSGDLSVYWYQQSLDQGLQFLIQYYNGEERAKGNILERFSAQQFPDLHSELNLSSLELGDSALYFCASSRTSGSTDTQYFGPGTRLTVL.

The V gene is TRBV7-8, the J gene TRBJ1-1, with TRBD1 matching 9 bases. Germline CDR1 is SGHVS and CDR2 is FQNEAQ. Trimming removed 4 bases from V and 6 bases from J; junction bases left unmatched: 9. The CDR3 totals 15 residues. In nucleotides, the CDR3 is TGTGCCAGCAGCTGGCACAGGGGGCTTCTCTCTGAAGCTTTCTTT. As protein: CASSWHRGLLSEAFF.

J is TRBJ1-5 and V is TRBV12-3 or TRBV12-4; the D gene is possibly TRBD1 (6 bases). Trimming left V 2 bases short and J 4 bases short, with 6 bases between. The CDR3 is made up of 13 amino acids. CDR3 nucleotide sequence: TGTGCCAGCAGTTTACAGGGGAATCAGCCCCAGCATTTT. It encodes CASSLQGNQPQHF.

The chain combines TRBV18 with TRBJ1-3; D is possibly TRBD1 (6 bases). The length of the CDR3 is 14 residues. With 4 bases removed from V and 0 bases from J, the gap between germline ends came to 7 bases. CDR1 is KGHSH, CDR2 LQKENI, per germline. The CDR3 bases are TGTGCCAGCTCACGACAGGACTCTGGAAACACCATATATTTT. Encoded protein: CASSRQDSGNTIYF.

This chain uses TRBV9 with TRBJ2-3, with TRBD2 matching 11 bases. Per the germline V gene, CDR1 is SGDLS and CDR2 is YYNGEE. Trimming cost V 2 bases and J 6 bases; bases outside gene matches: 8. The CDR3 spans 16 residues. The CDR3 DNA reads as TGTGCCAGCAGCGTTTTACTAGCGGGAGAATACGATACGCAGTATTTT. Its protein is CASSVLLAGEYDTQYF. The variable domain in full, with the rest retrieved from reference TRBV9 and TRBJ2-3, is DSGVTQTPKHLITATGQRVTLRCSPRSGDLSVYWYQQSLDQGLQFLIQYYNGEERAKGNILERFSAQQFPDLHSELNLSSLELGDSALYFCASSVLLAGEYDTQYFGPGTRLTVL.

The rearrangement joins TRBV11-2 to TRBJ2-1, with a possible D match to TRBD2 (7 bases). The CDR3 has 14 residues. Germline CDR1 is SGHAT and CDR2 is FQNNGV. Trimming removed 1 base at V and 7 bases at J, with 11 bases between. The CDR3 loop reads CASSLGGGGNEQFF. Written as DNA, the CDR3 is TGTGCCAGCAGCTTAGGGGGAGGGGGAAATGAGCAGTTCTTC.

V is TRBV19 and J is TRBJ1-6; TRBD1 matches 11 bases. Germline V gene lookup returns CDR1 LNHDA and CDR2 SQIVND (reference sequence). The CDR3 consists of 14 residues. With 5 bases clipped from V and 9 bases from J, the junction kept 3 bases outside the gene matches. In nucleotides, the CDR3 is TGTGCCAGTAGTTCAGGGACAGGGGGTTCACCCCTCCACTTT. This encodes CASSSGTGGSPLHF. The complete variable domain, with remaining parts taken from reference TRBV19 and TRBJ1-6, reads DGGITQSPKYLFRKEGQNVTLSCEQNLNHDAMYWYRQDPGQGLRLIYYSQIVNDFQKGDIAEGYSVSREKKESFPLTVTSAQKNPTAFYLCASSSGTGGSPLHFGNGTRLTVT.

This clone was observed a few times. V and J are TRBV7-2 and TRBJ2-2; D is possibly TRBD2 (5 bases). This CDR3 region has 14 residues. Per germline, CDR1 SGHTA and CDR2 FQGNSA. Trimming left V 6 bases short and J 3 bases short, with 11 bases between. The CDR3 here is CASRQLVHTGELFF. The CDR3 nucleotides are TGTGCCAGCAGACAACTAGTACACACCGGGGAGCTGTTTTTT.

In its sample, this clone was seen once. The rearrangement joins TRBV3-1 (or the pseudogene TRBV3-2) to TRBJ2-7; 9 nucleotides line up with TRBD2. This CDR3 is built from 16 residues. V was pared by 1 base and J by 4 bases, with 8 bases of the junction left unmatched. Per germline, CDR1 LGHDT and CDR2 YNNKEL (reference sequence). CDR3 loop: CASSQGAASGAYEQYF. In DNA form, the CDR3 reads TGTGCCAGCAGCCAAGGGGCGGCTAGCGGGGCTTACGAGCAGTACTTC.

This rearrangement joins TRBV10-3 to TRBJ1-6; TRBD1 might be the D (5 bases). This CDR3 region has 15 residues. The V and J ends lost 6 bases and 5 bases respectively, with 14 bases between them. Germline V gene data show CDR1 as ENHRY and CDR2 as SYGVKD. CDR3 residues: CAISDSTGDNSPLHF. CDR3 DNA: TGTGCCATCAGCGACTCCACAGGAGATAATTCACCCCTCCACTTT.

The CDR3 nucleotides are TGTGCAAGTCACCCCGGGTGTTGTTCACCCCTCCACTTT. Translation gives CASHPGCCSPLHF. The V and J genes are TRBV12-2 and TRBJ1-6. TRBV12-2 constitutes a pseudogene. The CDR3 loop spans 13 amino acids.

The rearrangement joins TRBV11-2 to TRBJ2-3; 7 nucleotides line up with TRBD1. Trimming cost V 5 bases and J 8 bases; bases outside gene matches: 10. Per germline, CDR1 SGHAT and CDR2 FQNNGV. This CDR3 is built from 14 residues. The CDR3 loop reads CASSGTAKDGTQYF. The CDR3 region has the DNA TGTGCCAGCAGCGGGACAGCAAAGGACGGTACGCAGTATTTT.

The V and J genes are TRBV7-3 and TRBJ2-1, with 7 bases lining up with TRBD2. Germline trimming cut 4 bases from V and 2 bases from J; bases unmatched to any gene: 5. CDR1 SGHTA and CDR2 FQGTGA come from the germline V gene. This CDR3 region has 15 residues. CDR3 loop: CASSSSSGAYNEQFF. The CDR3 nucleotides are TGTGCCAGCAGCTCTTCTAGCGGAGCCTACAATGAGCAGTTCTTC.

The chain joins TRBV5-1 to TRBJ1-1, with 7 positions matching TRBD1. Germline V gene data show CDR1 as SGHRS and CDR2 as YFSETQ. J gave up 4 bases and V 2 bases, and 5 bases lay outside the gene matches. The CDR3 totals 14 residues. This CDR3 is CASSFTGAVTEAFF. CDR3 DNA sequence: TGCGCCAGCAGCTTTACAGGGGCGGTCACTGAAGCTTTCTTT.

This rearrangement joins TRBV19 to TRBJ1-6; TRBD1 matches at 8 bases. Per the germline V gene, CDR1 is LNHDA and CDR2 is SQIVND (reference sequence). The J segment lost 0 bases and the V segment lost 7 bases, leaving 8 bases of the junction unmatched. This CDR3 has 17 residues. CDR3 bases: TGTGCCAGTATGCCAGGGGGCCTGAGCTCCTATAATTCACCCCTCCACTTT. Protein sequence: CASMPGGLSSYNSPLHF.

The chain carries TRBV12-5 and TRBJ2-7, with TRBD1 matching over 7 bases. The J segment lost 12 bases and the V segment lost 1 base, leaving 9 bases of the junction unmatched. Germline V gene data show CDR1 as LGHNT and CDR2 as FRNRAP. CDR3 length: 13 residues. CDR3 nucleotides: TGTGCTAGTGGTTTGGACCTCGACAGGGCCGGGTACTTC. This gives the protein CASGLDLDRAGYF. The full variable domain, in which reference TRBV12-5 and TRBJ2-7 provide the parts outside the CDR3, is DARVTQTPRHKVTEMGQEVTMRCQPILGHNTVFWYRQTMMQGLELLAYFRNRAPLDDSGMPKDRFSAEMPDATLATLKIQPSEPRDSAVYFCASGLDLDRAGYFGPGTRLTVT.

This clone was counted between two and nine times. The CDR3 protein is CASSHPDRNTEAFF. CDR3 DNA: TGTGCCAGCAGCCACCCGGACAGGAACACTGAAGCTTTCTTT. The rearrangement links TRBV7-9 to TRBJ1-1, with D possibly being TRBD1 (6 bases). CDR1 and CDR2 (germline): SEHNR, FQNEAQ (reference sequence). The CDR3 runs to 14 residues. Trimming left V 5 bases short and J 1 base short, with 11 bases between.

V gene TRBV4-3 combines with J gene TRBJ2-2; 7 bases match TRBD1. Germline CDR1 reads LGHNA; CDR2 reads YSLEER. This CDR3 has 16 amino acids. V shed 1 base and J 7 bases; nucleotides not matched to a gene: 9. This chain's CDR3 is CASSQVPTGMGGELFF. The CDR3 DNA is TGCGCCAGCAGCCAAGTCCCGACAGGGATGGGCGGGGAGCTGTTTTTT.

The genes are TRBV11-2 and TRBJ2-3; the D gene is possibly TRBD2 (5 bases). This CDR3 is built from 15 residues. Germline loops: CDR1 SGHAT, CDR2 FQNNGV. V was trimmed by 2 bases and J by 3 bases, leaving 12 bases between them. The CDR3 reads CASSLSRGRTDTQYF. DNA of the CDR3: TGTGCCAGCAGCTTAAGCCGGGGTCGGACAGATACGCAGTATTTT. The entire variable domain, with the rest obtained from reference TRBV11-2 and TRBJ2-3, is as follows: EAGVAQSPRYKIIEKRQSVAFWCNPISGHATLYWYQQILGQGPKLLIQFQNNGVVDDSQLPKDRFSAERLKGVDSTLKIQPAKLEDSAVYLCASSLSRGRTDTQYFGPGTRLTVL.

This rearrangement joins TRBV29-1 to TRBJ2-1, with 7 bases identical to TRBD1. V lost 0 bases, J lost 1 base, and 9 bases stayed unmatched. The CDR3 is made up of 17 amino acids. Germline-derived CDR1 and CDR2 are SQVTM and ANQGSEA. The CDR3 bases are TGCAGCGTTGAAGATTGGACAGGATCCCTATCCTACAATGAGCAGTTCTTC. Translated, it gives CSVEDWTGSLSYNEQFF.

V usage is TRBV21-1 and J usage is TRBJ1-2; the listed D gene, TRBD1, was not tested against the DNA. TRBV21-1 is assigned pseudogene status. CDR3 length: 15 residues. The CDR3 DNA follows: TGTGCCAGCACGCCAGGGTACACTAACGCTGATGGCTACACCTTC. Amino acids: CASTPGYTNADGYTF.